The rows below give T cell receptor beta chains drawn from one sample of a study of blood T cell repertoires in COVID-19. TCRdb keeps only in-frame clones here, not all; method: immunoSEQ multiplex PCR. Counted here are 300,000 or so clones, approximately 91% occurring once; the ten biggest clones make up roughly 2.3%. The sample was peripheral blood. Receptor source: a woman in her 30s with COVID-19, enrolled during active disease. Each CDR3 is given with its conserved first and last residue. The order of the fields is J gene, V gene, D gene, CDR3 protein, CDR3 DNA. D genes are given only for firm matches.

>TRBJ2-1|TRBV5-1|TRBD2
CASSLVIGRASGNRDEQFF
TGCGCCAGCAGCTTGGTGATCGGTCGGGCTAGCGGGAATAGAGATGAGCAGTTCTTC
>TRBJ2-7|TRBV27|TRBD2
CASRGLAGRYEQYF
TGTGCCAGCAGGGGCCTAGCGGGAAGGTACGAGCAGTACTTC
>TRBJ2-5|TRBV5-4|NA
CASSLGIDSQETQYF
TGTGCCAGCAGCTTGGGGATAGACAGTCAAGAGACCCAGTACTTC
>TRBJ2-5|TRBV13|TRBD2
CASSFIAGGGETQYF
TGTGCCAGCAGCTTCATAGCGGGAGGGGGAGAGACCCAGTACTTC
>TRBJ2-1|TRBV28|NA
CASRRTTGTRNNEQFF
TGTGCCAGCAGACGCACAACCGGGACACGAAACAATGAGCAGTTCTTC
>TRBJ2-1|TRBV4-1|NA
CASSQVRSEYNEQFF
TGCGCCAGCAGCCAGGTCCGTAGCGAGTACAATGAGCAGTTCTTC
>TRBJ1-2|TRBV5-4|TRBD1
CASSSWDRFNHGYTF
TGTGCCAGCAGCTCTTGGGACAGGTTTAACCATGGCTACACCTTC
>TRBJ1-4|TRBV6-6|TRBD1
CASSSIDRGGGEKLFF
TGTGCCAGCAGTTCCATCGACAGGGGTGGGGGTGAAAAACTGTTTTTT
>TRBJ1-1|TRBV7-9|TRBD1
CASTFGDSNTEAFF
TGTGCCAGCACCTTTGGGGACAGCAACACTGAAGCTTTCTTT
>TRBJ2-3|TRBV7-2|TRBD2
CASSLRLAGTDTQYF
TGTGCCAGCAGCTTACGACTAGCGGGCACAGATACGCAGTATTTT
>TRBJ1-3|TRBV30|TRBD1
CAWSGTGGHGNTIYF
TGTGCCTGGAGTGGGACAGGGGGCCATGGAAACACCATATATTTT
>TRBJ1-2|TRBV19|NA
CASSIAARQGSGYTF
TGTGCCAGTAGTATAGCGGCTCGGCAGGGAAGTGGCTACACCTTC
>TRBJ1-1|TRBV11-2|TRBD1
CASSLDENTRGLRTEAFF
TGTGCCAGCAGCTTAGACGAAAATACGAGGGGGCTGAGGACTGAAGCTTTCTTT
>TRBJ1-5|TRBV10-3|NA
CATRSRVDQPQHF
TGTGCCACCCGATCCAGGGTTGATCAGCCCCAGCATTTT
>TRBJ2-3|TRBV7-8|TRBD2
CASSLGLAETSTDTQYF
TGTGCCAGCAGCTTAGGTCTAGCGGAAACTAGCACAGATACGCAGTATTTT
>TRBJ1-2|TRBV11-2|NA
CASSPGGDGYTF
TGTGCCAGCAGCCCAGGAGGGGATGGATACACCTTC
>TRBJ2-1|TRBV6-1|TRBD2
CASSGTGTSGWDEQFF
TGTGCCAGCAGTGGAACCGGGACTAGCGGGTGGGATGAGCAGTTCTTC
>TRBJ2-3|TRBV27|TRBD2
CASRSIPGGGDTQYF
TGTGCCAGCAGGAGTATACCGGGGGGGGGAGATACGCAGTATTTT